This is a list of T cell receptor beta chains from one sample in a study of shared clonotypes between healthy human individuals. The method was immunoSEQ multiplex PCR; TCRdb's version includes in-frame clones alone and lacks a portion of them. The table lists 2 million to 2.5 million clones, roughly 90% of them singletons. Sequences were obtained from naive CD4+ T cells from PBMCs. All receptors come from a man aged 18 to 29 in good health. Some clones in this sample may be carry-over from other donors' samples. CDR3s include the opening cysteine and the closing phenylalanine or tryptophan. A D gene is named only where the DNA matches it firmly. Rows give clone size only sometimes, using once, few, many, or a class for an expanded clone.

abundance: -; v_gene: TRBV7-3; len: 14; d_gene: -; j_gene: TRBJ2-7; CDR3nt: TGTGCCAGCAGCCTTACGGGGGCCGGAGTCGAGCAGTACTTC; CDR3aa: CASSLTGAGVEQYF
abundance: -; v_gene: TRBV28; len: 13; d_gene: TRBD2; j_gene: TRBJ2-7; CDR3nt: TGTGCCAGCAGGCCGGGGGGGGGCCTCGAGCAGTACTTC; CDR3aa: CASRPGGGLEQYF
abundance: -; v_gene: TRBV6-1; len: 12; d_gene: -; j_gene: TRBJ1-2; CDR3nt: TGTGCCAGCAGTGAATTCGGGGGTGGCTACACCTTC; CDR3aa: CASSEFGGGYTF
abundance: -; v_gene: TRBV19; len: 14; d_gene: -; j_gene: TRBJ1-5; CDR3nt: TGTGCCAGTAGTATAGATCGATGGAGTAGGCCCCAGCATTTT; CDR3aa: CASSIDRWSRPQHF
abundance: once; v_gene: TRBV6-5; len: 12; d_gene: -; j_gene: TRBJ1-5; CDR3nt: TGTGCCCTGATTTCGAGCAATCAGCCCCAGCATTTT; CDR3aa: CALISSNQPQHF
abundance: -; v_gene: TRBV6-1; len: 15; d_gene: TRBD1; j_gene: TRBJ1-5; CDR3nt: TGTGCCAGCAGTGCGGGACAGGGTGTTAATCAGCCCCAGCATTTT; CDR3aa: CASSAGQGVNQPQHF
abundance: -; v_gene: TRBV2; len: 11; d_gene: TRBD2; j_gene: TRBJ2-7; CDR3nt: TGTGCCAGCGGACTAGTTTACGAGCAGTACTTC; CDR3aa: CASGLVYEQYF
abundance: -; v_gene: TRBV18; len: 12; d_gene: -; j_gene: TRBJ2-7; CDR3nt: TGTGCCAGCTCAGCGGGACAGTACGAGCAGTACTTC; CDR3aa: CASSAGQYEQYF
abundance: -; v_gene: TRBV7-9; len: 14; d_gene: -; j_gene: TRBJ1-1; CDR3nt: TGTGCCAGCAGCTTAGGGACAGAGAACACTGAAGCTTTCTTT; CDR3aa: CASSLGTENTEAFF
abundance: -; v_gene: TRBV19; len: 14; d_gene: TRBD1; j_gene: TRBJ1-2; CDR3nt: TGTGCCAGTAGTCGGCAGGGGGCTGGCTATGGCTACACCTTC; CDR3aa: CASSRQGAGYGYTF
abundance: -; v_gene: TRBV5-1; len: 15; d_gene: -; j_gene: TRBJ2-6; CDR3nt: TGCGCCAGCAGCTACACATCATCTGGGGCCAACGTCCTGACTTTC; CDR3aa: CASSYTSSGANVLTF
abundance: -; v_gene: TRBV30; len: 14; d_gene: TRBD1; j_gene: TRBJ2-7; CDR3nt: TGTGCCTGGAGTGAGGGCAGGGGGCATTACGAGCAGTACTTC; CDR3aa: CAWSEGRGHYEQYF
abundance: -; v_gene: TRBV6-9; len: 18; d_gene: TRBD2; j_gene: TRBJ2-3; CDR3nt: TGTGCCAGCAGAACGCGTCTCCGGGAGGGCCGGGACACAGATACGCAGTATTTT; CDR3aa: CASRTRLREGRDTDTQYF
abundance: -; v_gene: TRBV30; len: 14; d_gene: -; j_gene: TRBJ1-5; CDR3nt: TGTGCCTGGAGTACGCAGGGAAGCAATCAGCCCCAGCATTTT; CDR3aa: CAWSTQGSNQPQHF
abundance: -; v_gene: TRBV15; len: 14; d_gene: TRBD1; j_gene: TRBJ2-3; CDR3nt: TGTGCCACCAGCTTGGACAGGAGCACAGATACGCAGTATTTT; CDR3aa: CATSLDRSTDTQYF
abundance: -; v_gene: TRBV6-5; len: 12; d_gene: -; j_gene: TRBJ1-2; CDR3nt: TGTGCCAGCAGTTACGGGGGTTATGGCTACACCTTC; CDR3aa: CASSYGGYGYTF
abundance: -; v_gene: TRBV6-6; len: 15; d_gene: -; j_gene: TRBJ2-1; CDR3nt: TGTGCCAGCAGTTACAGAGCGGGTTCCTACAATGAGCAGTTCTTC; CDR3aa: CASSYRAGSYNEQFF
abundance: -; v_gene: TRBV5-1; len: 15; d_gene: -; j_gene: TRBJ2-2; CDR3nt: TGCGCCAGCAGCTCTGGGGGGGCGGAGGCCGGGGAGCTGTTTTTT; CDR3aa: CASSSGGAEAGELFF
abundance: -; v_gene: TRBV7-9; len: 14; d_gene: -; j_gene: TRBJ2-3; CDR3nt: TGTGCCAGCAGCGTAGGACTTGCTACAGATACGCAGTATTTT; CDR3aa: CASSVGLATDTQYF
abundance: -; v_gene: TRBV27; len: 15; d_gene: TRBD2; j_gene: TRBJ2-1; CDR3nt: TGTGCCACTCGACTAGCGGGAGGGTACTACAATGAGCAGTTCTTC; CDR3aa: CATRLAGGYYNEQFF
abundance: -; v_gene: TRBV2; len: 17; d_gene: -; j_gene: TRBJ2-3; CDR3nt: TGTGCCAGCATGACGGTCTCCTCTACCCCTGCACCAGATACGCAGTATTTT; CDR3aa: CASMTVSSTPAPDTQYF
abundance: -; v_gene: TRBV6-1; len: 14; d_gene: -; j_gene: TRBJ1-6; CDR3nt: TGTGCCAGCAGTGATCAGGGGCCTAATTCACCCCTCCACTTT; CDR3aa: CASSDQGPNSPLHF
abundance: -; v_gene: TRBV19; len: 14; d_gene: -; j_gene: TRBJ2-5; CDR3nt: TGTGCCAGTAGTATAGGGGGGATAGCGGAGACCCAGTACTTC; CDR3aa: CASSIGGIAETQYF
abundance: -; v_gene: TRBV6-6; len: 16; d_gene: TRBD1; j_gene: TRBJ1-2; CDR3nt: TGTGCCAGCAGGCCCGTACGGGACAGGGCCTCCTATGGCTACACCTTC; CDR3aa: CASRPVRDRASYGYTF
abundance: -; v_gene: TRBV5-1; len: 16; d_gene: -; j_gene: TRBJ1-1; CDR3nt: TGCGCCAGCAGCTTGGCCTTTTCAGATATGAACACTGAAGCTTTCTTT; CDR3aa: CASSLAFSDMNTEAFF
abundance: -; v_gene: TRBV6-5; len: 13; d_gene: -; j_gene: TRBJ2-7; CDR3nt: TGTGCCAGCAGTTACTCGAACTCATACGAGCAGTACTTC; CDR3aa: CASSYSNSYEQYF
abundance: -; v_gene: TRBV6-6; len: 15; d_gene: -; j_gene: TRBJ2-7; CDR3nt: TGTGCCAGCAGCCGCCGCCAGGGACGGTACTACGAGCAGTACTTC; CDR3aa: CASSRRQGRYYEQYF
abundance: once; v_gene: TRBV25-1; len: 15; d_gene: TRBD1; j_gene: TRBJ2-7; CDR3nt: TGTGCCAGCAGTTCTACAGGGGGCTTAGCGTACGAGCAGTACTTC; CDR3aa: CASSSTGGLAYEQYF
abundance: once; v_gene: TRBV6-6; len: 15; d_gene: -; j_gene: TRBJ2-7; CDR3nt: TGTGCCAGCAGTCAACAGGCCAGGGAGGCCTACGAGCAGTACTTC; CDR3aa: CASSQQAREAYEQYF
abundance: -; v_gene: TRBV10-3; len: 14; d_gene: -; j_gene: TRBJ2-7; CDR3nt: TGTGCCATCAGTGAGTTAGCGGCCTCCTACGAGCAGTACTTC; CDR3aa: CAISELAASYEQYF
abundance: -; v_gene: TRBV28; len: 13; d_gene: -; j_gene: TRBJ2-2; CDR3nt: TGTGCCAGCAGTTTAGTTGGCCCGGGGGAGCTGTTTTTT; CDR3aa: CASSLVGPGELFF
abundance: -; v_gene: TRBV11-3; len: 13; d_gene: TRBD1; j_gene: TRBJ2-2; CDR3nt: TGTGCCAGCAGCCCACAGGGGGCCGGGGAGCTGTTTTTT; CDR3aa: CASSPQGAGELFF
abundance: -; v_gene: TRBV9; len: 16; d_gene: -; j_gene: TRBJ1-2; CDR3nt: TGTGCCAGCAGCGTAGGAAATCCGCCAGGAGGCTATGGCTACACCTTC; CDR3aa: CASSVGNPPGGYGYTF
abundance: -; v_gene: TRBV11-3; len: 15; d_gene: -; j_gene: TRBJ2-1; CDR3nt: TGTGCCAGCAGTCCGGGGGCGGGCGGGTGGAATGAGCAGTTCTTC; CDR3aa: CASSPGAGGWNEQFF
abundance: -; v_gene: TRBV27; len: 15; d_gene: TRBD1; j_gene: TRBJ2-1; CDR3nt: TGTGCCAGCAGTTTATCCGGGACAGCCTACAATGAGCAGTTCTTC; CDR3aa: CASSLSGTAYNEQFF